A single sample gave rise to the 5 T cell receptor beta chains below, sequenced in a study of blood T cells in healthy people across ages. Next came a second PCR, run for roughly 6 to 11 cycles, which used a sample-barcoded 5' primer along with a J-beta primer mix. TCRdb analysed the 5' RACE reads with MiXCR anew, one entry per CDR3 protein. The data hold around 1.7 million distinct CDR3 sequences, with over 25% observed a single time. The specimen sequenced was blood. The receptors originated from a woman aged 30 to 39 in good health.

This clonotype turned up a few times. A much more abundant neighbour one base away suggests this may be a read error. The chain carries TRBV11-2 and TRBJ2-3, with unresolved D. CDR3 length equals 13 residues. V shed 10 bases and J shed 2 bases, with 13 bases lying between them. Germline V gene sequence: CDR1 SGHAT, CDR2 FQNNGV. CDR3 region: CANSYYATDTQYF. In nucleotides, the CDR3 is TGTGCCAACAGTTACTACGCCACAGATACGCAGTATTTT.

This clonotype was found many times. CDR3 nucleotides: TGTGCCAGCAGTTACCTCACAGATACGCAGTATTTT. It is translated as CASSYLTDTQYF. V and J are TRBV6-6 and TRBJ2-3; D not certain. CDR1 and CDR2 (germline): MNHNY, SVGAGI (reference sequence). V was clipped by 2 bases and J by 2 bases, with 2 bases between them. The CDR3 totals 12 residues.

For this clonotype: This may be a read error, as it is one base from a much larger clone. This sequence joins TRBV24-1 and TRBJ2-5; D gene uncertain. CDR1 KGHDR and CDR2 SFDVKD come from the germline V gene. CDR3 size: 14 residues. Trimming pared 0 bases from V and 11 bases from J, leaving 15 bases between. CDR3 nucleotide sequence: TGTGCCACCAGTGATTTGGGCCCAGACAATGAGCAGTACTTC. Its protein is CATSDLGPDNEQYF.

This clonotype has more than one count but fewer than ten. This chain connects TRBV2 to TRBJ1-2; D is ambiguous. With 8 bases removed from V and 6 bases from J, the gap between germline ends came to 25 bases. This CDR3 comprises 16 residues. CDR1 is SNHLY and CDR2 is FYNNEI in the germline V gene. CDR3 nucleotides: TGTGCCAGCGAAGCAATATTTTCCCGGGAAGTCGATGGCTACACCTTC. Residues: CASEAIFSREVDGYTF.

This clonotype was seen ten or more times. This CDR3 is CASSGGGVETQYF. The CDR3 DNA is TGTGCCAGCAGCGGAGGTGGGGTCGAGACCCAGTACTTC. The genes are TRBV9 and TRBJ2-5; D not resolved. Trimming shortened V by 3 bases and J by 5 bases, and 11 bases separated the two germline ends. The CDR3 contains 13 residues. Germline CDR1 SGDLS, CDR2 YYNGEE.